The following is a TCR beta chain sequence with its context. Antigen unknown. The data belong to a study of shared clonotypes between healthy human individuals. In replicate PCRs of sorted subsets, about 220 ng DNA, 29,000 or so T cell genomes, was used. Generated by immunoSEQ multiplex PCR, the TCRdb table keeps only in-frame clones and is missing some. The table has about 2.4 million clones, more than 90% seen once. Trimming removed 8 bases from V and 3 bases from J, with 13 bases in between. The CDR3 has 13 amino acids. Germline assignment: CDR1 LNHDA and CDR2 SQIVND (reference sequence). Findings and caveats of the study: About 5.2% was the fraction of naive CD4 clonotypes found shared across a few donors.

The TCR was taken from a man aged 18 to 30 in good health. Sequencing was performed on naive CD4+ T cells sorted from blood. Indicated subset: CD45RA+ positively selected. This chain links TRBV19 with TRBJ1-2, with D possibly being TRBD1 (6 bases). CDR3 amino acids: CASGARGDYGYTF. As DNA, the CDR3 is TGTGCCAGTGGCGCCAGGGGTGACTATGGCTACACCTTC. Based on the CDR3 plus reference TRBV19 and TRBJ1-2, the full variable domain is DGGITQSPKYLFRKEGQNVTLSCEQNLNHDAMYWYRQDPGQGLRLIYYSQIVNDFQKGDIAEGYSVSREKKESFPLTVTSAQKNPTAFYLCASGARGDYGYTFGSGTRLTVV.